Given below is one T cell receptor beta chain in context. Study processing details: Scientists estimated how many nucleated cells there were by amplifying reference gene primers. Some clones are missing from TCRdb's copy, which holds only in-frame ones; the method was immunoSEQ multiplex PCR. The V and J calls and clone size are taken from that table; D and trimming were inferred from the DNA. Of approximately 300,000 clones in the sample, approximately 86% were seen once. The germline CDR1 and CDR2 sequences are SGHAT and FQNNGV. This CDR3 has 15 residues. J gave up 12 bases and V 6 bases, and 17 bases lay outside the gene matches. The study drew participants aged 18 to 89 years from under 30 US areas. These data belong to a study of blood T cell repertoires in COVID-19. Across the study: Donors in the United States, Italy and Spain gave samples during acute or convalescent COVID-19. T cells, B-cell-depleted T cells, or PBMCs provided the cDNA or gDNA that served as material.

Sample: PBMCs or T cells enriched from blood (not recorded which). This chain connects TRBV11-2 to TRBJ2-1; 7 nucleotides agree with TRBD2. This receptor was taken from a woman aged 18-29 years who had recovered from COVID-19. The CDR3 DNA sequence: TGTGCCAGCAGATCCACCGGGACGAACATAGCGGGGCAGTTCTTC. This sequence encodes CASRSTGTNIAGQFF. Complete variable domain (other parts from reference TRBV11-2 and TRBJ2-1): EAGVAQSPRYKIIEKRQSVAFWCNPISGHATLYWYQQILGQGPKLLIQFQNNGVVDDSQLPKDRFSAERLKGVDSTLKIQPAKLEDSAVYLCASRSTGTNIAGQFFGPGTRLTVL.